Listed below are T cell receptor beta chains from one sample, sequenced in a study of CD8+CD57+ T cells in acquired aplastic anemia. TCRdb ran MiXCR on the reads and lists one entry per CDR3 protein. The sample consists of roughly 250,000 distinct CDR3 sequences, 47% of them appearing once. The sample was sorted CD4+, CD8+, or CD8+CD57+ T cells (not recorded which) from PBMCs. All receptors derive from a human donor with aplastic anemia. CDR3s include the opening cysteine and the closing phenylalanine or tryptophan. The D gene is left open where the match is weak. Some rows have no size entry. The others give once, few or many, or a class for an expanded clone.

V gene	clone size	J gene	D gene	CDR3 protein	CDR3 DNA
TRBV2	many	TRBJ2-7	TRBD1	CASSDSTGDKQYF	TGTGCCAGCAGTGACTCAACAGGGGACAAGCAGTACTTC
TRBV5-1	.	TRBJ2-7	TRBD1	CASSFSDREGEQYF	TGCGCCAGCAGCTTTTCAGACAGGGAAGGCGAGCAGTACTTC
TRBV2	.	TRBJ1-6	TRBD1	CASSGTGGGNSPLHF	TGTGCCAGCAGTGGAACAGGGGGCGGTAATTCACCCCTCCACTTT
TRBV27	few	TRBJ1-2	TRBD1	CASGLTGGVDGYTF	TGTGCCAGCGGATTGACAGGGGGAGTTGATGGCTACACCTTC
TRBV29-1	many	TRBJ2-7	.	CSVRDGSSYEQYF	TGCAGCGTTCGGGACGGGAGCTCCTACGAGCAGTACTTC
TRBV2	.	TRBJ2-7	.	CASSLTSTYEQYF	TGTGCCAGCAGTTTAACCTCCACCTACGAGCAGTACTTC
TRBV7-9	.	TRBJ1-2	.	CASRRMATGNYGYTF	TGTGCCAGCAGGCGGATGGCGACAGGCAACTATGGCTACACCTTC
TRBV7-9	.	TRBJ2-5	.	CASSRPGTQYF	TGTGCCAGCAGCCGCCCCGGGACCCAGTACTTC
TRBV6-6	many	TRBJ2-1	.	CASSHKDSSYNEQFF	TGTGCCAGCAGTCACAAGGACAGCTCCTACAATGAGCAGTTCTTC
TRBV20-1	.	TRBJ2-1	TRBD1	CSATAGTGTYNEQFF	TGCAGTGCTACCGCCGGGACAGGAACATACAATGAGCAGTTCTTC
TRBV28	.	TRBJ2-5	.	CASNLLGEETQYF	TGTGCCAGCAATCTTCTGGGGGAGGAGACCCAGTACTTC
TRBV7-8	.	TRBJ1-2	.	CASSLGASGGYTF	TGTGCCAGCAGCTTAGGAGCGTCGGGCGGCTACACCTTC
TRBV19	.	TRBJ1-1	.	CASKGGTYTEAFF	TGTGCCAGTAAGGGGGGAACGTACACTGAAGCTTTCTTT
TRBV15	many	TRBJ2-1	.	CATSAKVGQTYNEQFF	TGTGCCACCAGCGCCAAGGTGGGGCAAACCTACAATGAGCAGTTCTTC
TRBV19	.	TRBJ1-1	.	CASRGETANTEAFF	TGTGCCAGTAGGGGGGAGACGGCGAACACTGAAGCTTTCTTT
TRBV19	.	TRBJ1-1	.	CASSLNTEIDEAFF	TGTGCCAGTAGTTTGAACACCGAGATCGATGAAGCTTTCTTT
TRBV10-2	.	TRBJ2-7	.	CASRGRLDEQYF	TGCGCCAGCAGGGGCAGGCTCGACGAGCAGTACTTC
TRBV11-2	.	TRBJ2-3	.	CASSRYVTDTQYF	TGTGCCAGCAGCCGTTACGTCACAGATACGCAGTATTTT
TRBV20-1	many	TRBJ2-1	.	CSARDLGPGDEQFF	TGCAGTGCTAGAGATCTGGGGCCGGGGGATGAGCAGTTCTTC
TRBV2	.	TRBJ2-3	.	CASNGGGDTDTQYF	TGTGCCAGCAATGGTGGCGGGGACACAGATACGCAGTATTTT
TRBV24-1	.	TRBJ1-5	.	CATSDGVSNQPQHF	TGTGCCACCAGTGATGGGGTAAGCAATCAGCCCCAGCATTTT
TRBV5-1	.	TRBJ2-7	TRBD2	CASSHRGNGGSMNEQYF	TGCGCCAGCAGCCACCGAGGGAATGGCGGGAGTATGAACGAGCAGTACTTC
TRBV6-1	once	TRBJ2-1	.	CASTGRGHNEQFF	TGTGCCAGCACCGGCAGGGGACACAATGAGCAGTTCTTC
TRBV10-2	once	TRBJ2-7	.	CASKGTSTYEQYF	TGCGCCAGCAAGGGGACTTCAACCTACGAGCAGTACTTC
TRBV20-1	few	TRBJ2-2	.	CSARDKRTPRAGELFF	TGCAGTGCTAGAGATAAAAGGACCCCGAGGGCCGGGGAGCTGTTTTTT
TRBV12-3/TRBV12-4	.	TRBJ1-2	.	CASSARTMRGYTF	TGTGCCAGCAGCGCGCGGACTATGCGTGGCTACACCTTC
TRBV20-1	many	TRBJ1-2	.	CSAPTVYGYTF	TGCAGTGCTCCGACGGTGTATGGCTACACCTTC
TRBV12-5	.	TRBJ1-1	.	CASYPGGAENTEAFF	TGTGCCAGCTATCCCGGAGGGGCGGAGAACACTGAAGCTTTCTTT
TRBV5-5	many	TRBJ2-7	TRBD1	CASSLGDSHSYEQYF	TGTGCCAGCAGCTTAGGGGACAGCCACTCCTACGAGCAGTACTTC
TRBV19	many	TRBJ2-7	.	CASSTNYEQYF	TGTGCCAGTAGTACCAACTACGAGCAGTACTTC
TRBV10-3	few	TRBJ2-7	TRBD2	CAISWSGGGEQYF	TGTGCCATCAGTTGGAGCGGGGGTGGCGAGCAGTACTTC
TRBV30	few	TRBJ2-3	.	CAWSGADGTDTQYF	TGTGCCTGGAGTGGGGCCGATGGCACAGATACGCAGTATTTT
TRBV7-9	many	TRBJ2-3	.	CASSLGYRDTQYF	TGTGCCAGCAGCTTAGGATATCGGGATACGCAGTATTTT
TRBV20-1	many	TRBJ2-5	.	CSARDSELQETQYF	TGCAGTGCTAGAGATTCAGAGCTCCAAGAGACCCAGTACTTC
TRBV7-9	once	TRBJ2-1	.	CASSLIAEYNEQFF	TGTGCCAGCAGCTTAATTGCGGAGTACAATGAGCAGTTCTTC
TRBV7-9	.	TRBJ2-5	TRBD2	CASSRGGTGELYF	TGTGCCAGCAGCCGCGGGGGGACCGGGGAGCTGTACTTC
TRBV7-3	.	TRBJ2-1	.	CASSPGGANEQFF	TGTGCCAGCAGCCCGGGCGGGGCAAATGAGCAGTTCTTC
TRBV7-8	few	TRBJ2-1	.	CASSLWVGGYNEQFF	TGTGCCAGCAGTTTATGGGTGGGGGGTTACAATGAGCAGTTCTTC
TRBV9	many	TRBJ1-3	.	CASSVSSGNTIYF	TGTGCCAGCAGCGTAAGCTCTGGAAACACCATATATTTT
TRBV7-9	.	TRBJ1-5	.	CASSLWEQPQHF	TGTGCCAGCAGCTTGTGGGAGCAGCCCCAGCATTTT
TRBV12-3/TRBV12-4	.	TRBJ2-7	.	CASSLDSRSSYEQYF	TGTGCCAGCAGTTTAGACTCGAGGAGCTCCTACGAGCAGTACTTC
TRBV20-1	many	TRBJ2-1	TRBD2	CSASGEGLAGRDEQFF	TGCAGTGCTAGTGGGGAGGGACTAGCGGGGCGGGATGAGCAGTTCTTC
TRBV9	many	TRBJ2-5	.	CASSTYPSFRETQYF	TGTGCCAGCAGCACATATCCTTCATTTAGGGAGACCCAGTACTTC
TRBV7-9	many	TRBJ2-1	.	CASSLSERGRDEQFF	TGTGCCAGCAGCCTTAGCGAGAGGGGTAGGGATGAGCAGTTCTTC